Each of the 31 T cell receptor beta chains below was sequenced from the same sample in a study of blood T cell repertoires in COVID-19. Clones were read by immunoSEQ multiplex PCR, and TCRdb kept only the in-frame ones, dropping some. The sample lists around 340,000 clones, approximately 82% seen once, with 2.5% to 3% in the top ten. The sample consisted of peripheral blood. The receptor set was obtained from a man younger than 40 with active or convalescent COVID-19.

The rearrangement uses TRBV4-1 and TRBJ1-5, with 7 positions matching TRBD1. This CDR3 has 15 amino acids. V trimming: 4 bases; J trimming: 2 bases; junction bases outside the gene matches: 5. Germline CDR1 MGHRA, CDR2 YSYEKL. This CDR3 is CASSRGGLGNQPQHF. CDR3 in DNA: TGCGCCAGCAGCCGAGGGGGCCTTGGCAATCAGCCCCAGCATTTT.

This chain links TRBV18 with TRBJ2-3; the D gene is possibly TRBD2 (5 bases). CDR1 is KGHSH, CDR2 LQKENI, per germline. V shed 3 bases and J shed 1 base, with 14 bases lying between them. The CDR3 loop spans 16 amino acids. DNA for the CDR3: TGTGCCAGCTCACCGAGGACGGGATACCGCACAGATACGCAGTATTTT. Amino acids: CASSPRTGYRTDTQYF. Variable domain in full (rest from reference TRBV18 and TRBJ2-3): NAGVMQNPRHLVRRRGQEARLRCSPMKGHSHVYWYRQLPEEGLKFMVYLQKENIIDESGMPKERFSAEFPKEGPSILRIQQVVRGDSAAYFCASSPRTGYRTDTQYFGPGTRLTVL.

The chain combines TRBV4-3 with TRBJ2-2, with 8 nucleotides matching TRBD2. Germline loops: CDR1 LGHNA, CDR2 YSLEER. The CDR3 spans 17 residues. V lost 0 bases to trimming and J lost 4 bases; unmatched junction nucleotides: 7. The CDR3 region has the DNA TGCGCCAGCAGCCAAGATCTGCGGGGGGCCGGCACCGGGGAGCTGTTTTTT. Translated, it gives CASSQDLRGAGTGELFF.

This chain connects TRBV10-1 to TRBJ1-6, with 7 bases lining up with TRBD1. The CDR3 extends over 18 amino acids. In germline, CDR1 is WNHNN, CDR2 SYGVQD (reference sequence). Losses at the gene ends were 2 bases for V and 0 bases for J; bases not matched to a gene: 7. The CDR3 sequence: CASSEEAGGSSYNSPLHF. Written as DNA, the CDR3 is TGCGCCAGCAGTGAGGAGGCAGGGGGAAGCTCCTATAATTCACCCCTCCACTTT.

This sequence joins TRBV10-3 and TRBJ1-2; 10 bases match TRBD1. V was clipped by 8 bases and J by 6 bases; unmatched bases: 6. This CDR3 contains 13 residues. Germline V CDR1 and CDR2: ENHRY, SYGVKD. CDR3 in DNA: TGTGCCATCGGGGGACAGGGGAGCGATGGCTACACCTTC. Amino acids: CAIGGQGSDGYTF.

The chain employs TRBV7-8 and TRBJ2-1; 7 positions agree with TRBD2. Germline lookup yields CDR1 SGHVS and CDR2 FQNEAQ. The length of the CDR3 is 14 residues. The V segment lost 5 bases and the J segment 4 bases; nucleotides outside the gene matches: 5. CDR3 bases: TGTGCCAGCAGCCCACTAGCGAAATACAATGAGCAGTTCTTC. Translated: CASSPLAKYNEQFF.

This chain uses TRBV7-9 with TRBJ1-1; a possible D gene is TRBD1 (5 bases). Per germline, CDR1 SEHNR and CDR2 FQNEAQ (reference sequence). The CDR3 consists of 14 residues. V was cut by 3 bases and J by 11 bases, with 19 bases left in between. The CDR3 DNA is TGTGCCAGCAGCTTGGGACTTCAGGGAAGTGAGGCTTTCTTT. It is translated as CASSLGLQGSEAFF.

The CDR3 nucleotides are TGTGCCAGCAGTTACTTGGGACAGGGGGCTACTGAGACCCAGTACTTC. Its protein product is CASSYLGQGATETQYF. The chain employs TRBV6-6 and TRBJ2-5, with 12 bases lining up with TRBD1. CDR3 length: 16 amino acids. V was pared by 1 base and J by 5 bases, with 5 bases of the junction left unmatched. CDR1 and CDR2 (germline): MNHNY, SVGAGI (reference sequence).

Written as DNA, the CDR3 is TGCGCCAGCAGCTCAGGAGGACAGGGGAACACTGAAGCTTTCTTT. Protein: CASSSGGQGNTEAFF. This chain connects TRBV4-3 to TRBJ1-1, with 8 bases aligning to TRBD1. The CDR3 runs to 15 residues. Germline loops: CDR1 LGHNA, CDR2 YSLEER. After removal of 5 bases from V and 1 base from J, the junction contained 6 bases not matched to a gene.

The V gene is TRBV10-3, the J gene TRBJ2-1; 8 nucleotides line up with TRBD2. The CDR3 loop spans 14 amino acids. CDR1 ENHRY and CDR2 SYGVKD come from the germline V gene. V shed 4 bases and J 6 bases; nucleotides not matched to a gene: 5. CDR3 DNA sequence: TGTGCCATCAGTGGACGGGGACTAGGCAATGAGCAGTTCTTC. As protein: CAISGRGLGNEQFF.

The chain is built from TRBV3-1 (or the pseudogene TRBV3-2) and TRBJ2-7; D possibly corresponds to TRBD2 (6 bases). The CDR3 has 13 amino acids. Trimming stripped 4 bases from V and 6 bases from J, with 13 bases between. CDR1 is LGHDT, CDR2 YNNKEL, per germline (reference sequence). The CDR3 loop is CASSPWRGSEQYF. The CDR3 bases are TGTGCCAGCAGCCCTTGGAGGGGCTCCGAGCAGTACTTC.

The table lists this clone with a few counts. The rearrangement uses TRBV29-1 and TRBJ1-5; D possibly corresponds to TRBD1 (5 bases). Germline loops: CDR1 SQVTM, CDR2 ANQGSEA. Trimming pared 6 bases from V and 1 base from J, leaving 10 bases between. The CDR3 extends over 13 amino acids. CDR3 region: CSVQGLSNQPQHF. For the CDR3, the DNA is TGCAGCGTCCAGGGTCTGAGCAATCAGCCCCAGCATTTT.

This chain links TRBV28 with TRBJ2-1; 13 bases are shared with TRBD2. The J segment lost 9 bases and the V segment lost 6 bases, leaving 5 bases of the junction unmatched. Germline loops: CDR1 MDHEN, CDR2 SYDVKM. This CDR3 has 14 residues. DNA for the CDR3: TGTGCCAGCAGCGAGGGACTAGCGGGAATTGAGCAGTTCTTC. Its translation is CASSEGLAGIEQFF.

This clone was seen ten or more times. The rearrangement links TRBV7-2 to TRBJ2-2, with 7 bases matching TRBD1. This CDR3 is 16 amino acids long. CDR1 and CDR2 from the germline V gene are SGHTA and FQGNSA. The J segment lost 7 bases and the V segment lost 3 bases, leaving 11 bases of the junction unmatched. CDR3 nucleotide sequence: TGTGCCAGCAGCTTTAATTCAGGGGGAAGGAGCGGGGAGCTGTTTTTT. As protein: CASSFNSGGRSGELFF.

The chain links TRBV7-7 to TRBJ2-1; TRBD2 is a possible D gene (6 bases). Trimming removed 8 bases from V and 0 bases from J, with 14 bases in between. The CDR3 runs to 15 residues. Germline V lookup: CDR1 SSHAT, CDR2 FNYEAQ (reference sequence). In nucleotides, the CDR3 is TGTGCCAGCGCCGCGGGGTCGAGCTCCTACAATGAGCAGTTCTTC. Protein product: CASAAGSSSYNEQFF.

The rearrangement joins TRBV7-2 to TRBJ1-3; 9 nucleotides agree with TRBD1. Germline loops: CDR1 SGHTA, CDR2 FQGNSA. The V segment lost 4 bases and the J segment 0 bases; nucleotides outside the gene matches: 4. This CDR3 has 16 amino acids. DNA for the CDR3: TGTGCCAGCAGCTGGCCGGGACAGGGCTCTGGAAACACCATATATTTT. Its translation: CASSWPGQGSGNTIYF.

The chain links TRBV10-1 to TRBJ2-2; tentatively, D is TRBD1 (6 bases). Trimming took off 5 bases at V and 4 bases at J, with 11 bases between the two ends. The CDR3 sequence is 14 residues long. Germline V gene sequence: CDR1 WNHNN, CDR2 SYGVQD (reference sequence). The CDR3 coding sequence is TGCGCCAGCAGTACACAGGGTGGCACCGGGGAGCTGTTTTTT. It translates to CASSTQGGTGELFF.

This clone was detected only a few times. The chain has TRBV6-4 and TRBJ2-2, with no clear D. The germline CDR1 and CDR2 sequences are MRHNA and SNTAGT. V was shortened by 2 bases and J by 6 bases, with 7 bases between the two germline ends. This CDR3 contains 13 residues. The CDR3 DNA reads TGTGCCAGCAGTGACCTCGCGTCCGGGGAGCTGTTTTTT. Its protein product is CASSDLASGELFF.

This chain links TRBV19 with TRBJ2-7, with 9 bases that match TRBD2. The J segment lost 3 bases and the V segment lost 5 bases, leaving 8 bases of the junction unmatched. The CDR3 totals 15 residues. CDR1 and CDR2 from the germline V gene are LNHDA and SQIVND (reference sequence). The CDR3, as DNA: TGTGCCAGTAGTCGAGCGGGGGGTTACCTCTACGAGCAGTACTTC. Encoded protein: CASSRAGGYLYEQYF.

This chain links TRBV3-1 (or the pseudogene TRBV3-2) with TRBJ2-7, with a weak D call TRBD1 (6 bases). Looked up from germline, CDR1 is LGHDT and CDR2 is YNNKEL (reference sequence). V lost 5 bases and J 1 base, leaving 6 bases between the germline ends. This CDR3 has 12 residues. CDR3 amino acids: CASSRGSYEQYF. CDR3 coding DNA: TGTGCCAGCAGCAGGGGGTCCTACGAGCAGTACTTC.

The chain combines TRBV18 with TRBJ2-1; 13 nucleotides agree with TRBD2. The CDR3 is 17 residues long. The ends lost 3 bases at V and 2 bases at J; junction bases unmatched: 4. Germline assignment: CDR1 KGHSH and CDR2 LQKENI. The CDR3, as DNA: TGTGCCAGCTCACCCCGACTAGCGGGAGGTACCTACAATGAGCAGTTCTTC. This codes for CASSPRLAGGTYNEQFF.

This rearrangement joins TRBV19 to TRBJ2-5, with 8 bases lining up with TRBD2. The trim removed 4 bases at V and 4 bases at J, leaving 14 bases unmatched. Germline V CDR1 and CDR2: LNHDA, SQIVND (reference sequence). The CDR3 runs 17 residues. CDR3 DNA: TGTGCCAGTAGTAGGGCCAGGTGGCCGGGAGGGCGAGAGACCCAGTACTTC. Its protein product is CASSRARWPGGRETQYF.

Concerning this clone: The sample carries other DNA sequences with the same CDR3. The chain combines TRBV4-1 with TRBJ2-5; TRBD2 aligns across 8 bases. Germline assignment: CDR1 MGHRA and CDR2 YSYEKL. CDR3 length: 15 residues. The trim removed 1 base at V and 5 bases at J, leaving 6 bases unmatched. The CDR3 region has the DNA TGCGCCAGCAGCCAAGTTGGACTAGCTCGCGAGACCCAGTACTTC. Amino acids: CASSQVGLARETQYF.

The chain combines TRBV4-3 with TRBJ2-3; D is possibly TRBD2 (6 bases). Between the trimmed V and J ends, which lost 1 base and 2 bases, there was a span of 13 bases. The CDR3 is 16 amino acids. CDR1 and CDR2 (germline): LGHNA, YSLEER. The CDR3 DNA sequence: TGCGCCAGCAGCCAAGGGGGGGAGGCACACACAGATACGCAGTATTTT. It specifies CASSQGGEAHTDTQYF.

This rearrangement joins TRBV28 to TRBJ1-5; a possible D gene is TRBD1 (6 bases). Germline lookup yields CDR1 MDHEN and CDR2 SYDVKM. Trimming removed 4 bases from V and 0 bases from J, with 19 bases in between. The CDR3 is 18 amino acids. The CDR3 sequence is CASSSPGWGPISNQPQHF. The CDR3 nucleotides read TGTGCCAGCAGTTCCCCTGGCTGGGGGCCCATTAGCAATCAGCCCCAGCATTTT.

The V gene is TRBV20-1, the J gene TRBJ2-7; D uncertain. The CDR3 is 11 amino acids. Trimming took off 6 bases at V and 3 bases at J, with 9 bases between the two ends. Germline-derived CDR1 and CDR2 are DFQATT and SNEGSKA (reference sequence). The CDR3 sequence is CSALGDYEQYF. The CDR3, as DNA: TGCAGTGCCCTCGGAGACTACGAGCAGTACTTC.

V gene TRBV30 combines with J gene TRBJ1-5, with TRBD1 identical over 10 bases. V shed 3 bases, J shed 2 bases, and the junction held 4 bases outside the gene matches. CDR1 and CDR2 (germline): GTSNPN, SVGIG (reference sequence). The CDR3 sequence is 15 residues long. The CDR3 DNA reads TGTGCCTGGAGAGACAGGGGGCTCGGCAATCAGCCCCAGCATTTT. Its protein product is CAWRDRGLGNQPQHF.

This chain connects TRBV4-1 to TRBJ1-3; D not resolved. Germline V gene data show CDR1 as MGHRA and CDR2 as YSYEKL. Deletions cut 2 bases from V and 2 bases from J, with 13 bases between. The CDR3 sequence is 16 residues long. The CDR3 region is CASSQQPLSPGNTIYF. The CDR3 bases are TGCGCCAGCAGCCAACAACCCCTTAGCCCTGGAAACACCATATATTTT.

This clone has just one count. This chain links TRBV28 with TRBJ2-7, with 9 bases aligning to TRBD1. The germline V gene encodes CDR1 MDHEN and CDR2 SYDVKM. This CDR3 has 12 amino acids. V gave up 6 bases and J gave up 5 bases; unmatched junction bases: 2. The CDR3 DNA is TGTGCCAGCAGACAGGGGGCCAACGAGCAGTACTTC. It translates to CASRQGANEQYF.

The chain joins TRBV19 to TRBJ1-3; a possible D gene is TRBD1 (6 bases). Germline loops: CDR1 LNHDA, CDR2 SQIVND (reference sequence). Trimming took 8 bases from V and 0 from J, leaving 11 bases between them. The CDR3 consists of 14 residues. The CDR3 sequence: CASSSGDSGNTIYF. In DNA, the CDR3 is TGTGCCAGTTCATCAGGGGACTCTGGAAACACCATATATTTT.

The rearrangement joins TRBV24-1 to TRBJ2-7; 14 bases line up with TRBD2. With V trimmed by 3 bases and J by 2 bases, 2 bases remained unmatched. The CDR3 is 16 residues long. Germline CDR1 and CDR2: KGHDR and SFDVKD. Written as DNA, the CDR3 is TGTGCCACCAGTGATCCGGGACTAGCGGGAGCCTACGAGCAGTACTTC. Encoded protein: CATSDPGLAGAYEQYF.